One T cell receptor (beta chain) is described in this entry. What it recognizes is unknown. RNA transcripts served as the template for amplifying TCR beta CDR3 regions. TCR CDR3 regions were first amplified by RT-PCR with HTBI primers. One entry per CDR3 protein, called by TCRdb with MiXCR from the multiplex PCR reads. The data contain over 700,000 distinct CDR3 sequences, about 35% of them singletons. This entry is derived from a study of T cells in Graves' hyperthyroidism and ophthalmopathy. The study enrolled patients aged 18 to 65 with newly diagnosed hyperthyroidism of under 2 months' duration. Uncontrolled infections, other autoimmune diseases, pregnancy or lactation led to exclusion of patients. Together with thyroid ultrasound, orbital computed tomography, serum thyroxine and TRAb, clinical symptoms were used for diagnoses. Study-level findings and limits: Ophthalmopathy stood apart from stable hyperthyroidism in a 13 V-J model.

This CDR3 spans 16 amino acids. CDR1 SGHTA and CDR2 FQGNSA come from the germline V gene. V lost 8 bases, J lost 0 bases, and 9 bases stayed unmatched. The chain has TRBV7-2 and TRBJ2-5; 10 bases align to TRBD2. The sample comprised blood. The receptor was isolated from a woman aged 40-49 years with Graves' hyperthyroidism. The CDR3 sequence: CASSPSLAGNQETQYF. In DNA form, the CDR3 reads TGTGCCAGCTCACCTTCACTAGCGGGAAACCAAGAGACCCAGTACTTC. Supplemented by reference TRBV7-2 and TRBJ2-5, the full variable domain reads GAGVSQSPSNKVTEKGKDVELRCDPISGHTALYWYRQSLGQGLEFLIYFQGNSAPDKSGLPSDRFSAERTGGSVSTLTIQRTQQEDSAVYLCASSPSLAGNQETQYFGPGTRLLVL.